This entry lists 7 T cell receptor beta chains sequenced from one sample in a study of blood T cells in healthy people across ages. A sample-barcoded 5' primer and a J-beta primer mix were used in a second PCR of roughly 6 to 12 cycles. TCRdb analysed the 5' RACE reads with MiXCR anew, one entry per CDR3 protein. The table shows hundreds of thousands of distinct CDR3 sequences, with roughly 60% occurring only once. What was sequenced was blood. The source of these receptors is a man aged 30 to 45 in good health.

This rearrangement joins TRBV29-1 to TRBJ2-7, with unresolved D. Trimming left V 4 bases short and J 7 bases short, with 8 bases between. Germline assignment: CDR1 SQVTM and CDR2 ANQGSEA. There are 10 residues in the CDR3. The CDR3 spells CSVVYEEQYF. The CDR3, as DNA: TGCAGCGTTGTATACGAGGAGCAGTACTTC.

The rearrangement joins TRBV5-6 to TRBJ2-1; 9 bases agree with TRBD1. CDR1 is SGHDT, CDR2 YYEEEE, per germline. The CDR3 loop spans 17 amino acids. J gave up 5 bases and V 4 bases, and 13 bases lay outside the gene matches. CDR3 sequence: CASSRRRGTGRDNEQFF. The CDR3 DNA reads as TGTGCCAGCAGCAGGAGGAGGGGGACAGGGAGGGACAATGAGCAGTTCTTC.

The chain recombines TRBV5-1 with TRBJ1-6, with 7 nucleotides matching TRBD1. V lost 3 bases and J lost 10; bases outside the gene matches: 7. Germline V CDR1 and CDR2: SGHRS, YFSETQ. This CDR3 is built from 14 residues. The CDR3 bases are TGCGCCAGCAGCTCCGGACAGGAGGGCTCACCCCTCCACTTT. Amino acid sequence: CASSSGQEGSPLHF.

This clonotype was observed a handful of times. This chain's CDR3 is CATSRDRQGEQYF. For the CDR3, the DNA is TGTGCCACCAGCAGAGATCGGCAGGGCGAGCAGTACTTC. J is TRBJ2-4 and V is TRBV15; TRBD1 is a possible D gene (5 bases). The closer fit of TRBJ2-7 to the DNA end suggests the J call may be wrong. Germline-derived CDR1 and CDR2 are LNHNV and YYDKDF (reference sequence). The CDR3 is 13 amino acids.

The chain is built from TRBV4-3 and TRBJ2-1; D remains unclear. This CDR3 is 15 amino acids long. Germline V CDR1 and CDR2: LGHNA, YSLEER. Trimming shortened V by 2 bases and J by 5 bases, and 13 bases separated the two germline ends. The CDR3, as DNA: TGCGCCAGCAGCCAACTTATTCGGTCTGACAATGAGCAGTTCTTC. It is translated as CASSQLIRSDNEQFF.

The chain is built from TRBV3-1 and TRBJ2-7; D may correspond to TRBD1 or TRBD2 (5 bases each). Trimming stripped 0 bases from V and 0 bases from J, with 18 bases between. CDR3 length: 18 amino acids. From germline, CDR1 is LGHDT and CDR2 YNNKEL (reference sequence). The CDR3 reads CASSQDVFGGLGSYEQYF. For the CDR3, the DNA is TGTGCCAGCAGCCAAGATGTTTTTGGGGGATTAGGCTCCTACGAGCAGTACTTC.

The J gene is TRBJ2-7, the V gene TRBV6-1; perhaps TRBD2 as D (6 bases). The closer fit of TRBJ2-5 to the DNA end suggests the J call may be wrong. Germline V gene lookup returns CDR1 MNHNS and CDR2 SASEGT. This CDR3 comprises 13 residues. Here the CDR3 DNA reads TGTGCCAGCATCGCTGGAGGGGCGAAGACCCAGTACTTC. As protein: CASIAGGAKTQYF.